This TCR beta chain stems from a study of early T cells in non-severe SARS-CoV-2 infection. Whole-study context: The sequenced material was bulk RNA from unsorted whole blood, and its chains were unpaired.

The CDR3 runs to 13 residues. MiXCR, run by TCRdb on the 5' RACE reads, gives a single entry per CDR3 protein. The data show some 56,000 distinct CDR3 sequences, more than 9% seen once. This clonotype was detected many times. The sample taken for sequencing was whole blood. The sequence was obtained from an adult who was a healthcare worker with PCR-confirmed SARS-CoV-2 infection or an uninfected control (not recorded which). V is TRBV21-1 and J is TRBJ2-5. TRBV21-1 is a pseudogene. The CDR3, as DNA: TGTGCCAGCAGCAAAGACCCGCAAGAGACCCAGTACTTC. Residues: CASSKDPQETQYF.